A single T cell receptor beta chain is shown here with its context. The antigen remains undetermined. Germline CDR1 and CDR2: SEHNR and FQNEAQ (reference sequence). This CDR3 has 15 amino acids. V dropped 1 base and J dropped 1 base, with 11 bases sitting between them. Patients with uncontrolled infections, other autoimmune diseases, pregnancy or lactation were excluded. In making diagnoses, clinical symptoms, serum thyroxine and TRAb, thyroid ultrasound and orbital computed tomography were all used. The sample comes from a study of T cells in Graves' hyperthyroidism and ophthalmopathy. Whole-study findings and limits: Using 13 V-J features, a model discriminated ophthalmopathy from stable hyperthyroidism.

Amplification targeted TCR beta CDR3 regions from RNA transcripts. First-round RT-PCR targeting the TCR CDR3 was performed with the HTBI primer set. MiXCR, applied by TCRdb to the multiplex PCR reads, yields one record per CDR3 protein. The profile shows 490,000 or so distinct CDR3 sequences, around 50% of them singletons. The sequence came from an adult woman with Graves' disease, either hyperthyroidism or ophthalmopathy (not recorded which). The V gene is TRBV7-9, the J gene TRBJ2-7; D might be TRBD2 (6 bases). The sample taken for sequencing was peripheral blood or thyroid tissue (not recorded which). The CDR3 nucleotides read TGTGCCAGCAGCTTAGATGCGGGACCTTCCTACGAGCAGTACTTC. It yields the protein CASSLDAGPSYEQYF.